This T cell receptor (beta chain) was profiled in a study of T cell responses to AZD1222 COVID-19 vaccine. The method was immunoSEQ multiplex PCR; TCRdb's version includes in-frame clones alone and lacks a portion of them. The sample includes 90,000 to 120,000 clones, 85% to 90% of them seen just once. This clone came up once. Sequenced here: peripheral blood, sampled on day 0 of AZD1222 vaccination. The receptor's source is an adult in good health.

The CDR3 sequence is CASRDRGNTEAFF. The CDR3 nucleotides are TGTGCCAGTAGGGACAGGGGGAACACTGAAGCTTTCTTT. The V and J genes are TRBV19 and TRBJ1-1; 9 nucleotides match TRBD1. This CDR3 comprises 13 residues. V shed 6 bases and J 1 base; nucleotides not matched to a gene: 0. Per the germline V gene, CDR1 is LNHDA and CDR2 is SQIVND (reference sequence). Complete variable domain (other parts from reference TRBV19 and TRBJ1-1): DGGITQSPKYLFRKEGQNVTLSCEQNLNHDAMYWYRQDPGQGLRLIYYSQIVNDFQKGDIAEGYSVSREKKESFPLTVTSAQKNPTAFYLCASRDRGNTEAFFGQGTRLTVV.